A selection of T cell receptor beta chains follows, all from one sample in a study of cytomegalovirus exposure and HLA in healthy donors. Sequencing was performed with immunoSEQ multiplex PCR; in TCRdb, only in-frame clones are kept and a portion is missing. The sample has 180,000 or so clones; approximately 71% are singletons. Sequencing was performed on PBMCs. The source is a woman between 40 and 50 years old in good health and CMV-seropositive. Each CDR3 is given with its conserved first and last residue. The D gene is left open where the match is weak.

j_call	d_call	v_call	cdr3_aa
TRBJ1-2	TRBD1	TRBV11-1	CASSHTDRAGGYTF
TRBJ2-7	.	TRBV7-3	CASSDRPTASAKQYF
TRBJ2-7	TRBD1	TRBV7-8	CASSFRDRGSEQYF
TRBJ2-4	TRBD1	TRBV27	CASSQDRGQGAKNIQYF
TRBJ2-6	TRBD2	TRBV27	CASSLRGGSGANVLTF
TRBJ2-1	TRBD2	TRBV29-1	CSVGGSDEQFF
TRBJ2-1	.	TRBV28	CASSLPNRVTNEQFF
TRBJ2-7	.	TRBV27	CATSFLSGSSYEQYF
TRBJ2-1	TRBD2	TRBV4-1	CASSQETSGSYNEQFF
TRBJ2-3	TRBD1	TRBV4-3	CASSQDPGQGADTQYF
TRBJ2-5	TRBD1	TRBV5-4	CASSNSGTGQETQYF
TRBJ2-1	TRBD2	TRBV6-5	CASSFDGLAGDEQFF
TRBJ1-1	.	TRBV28	CAAIGDTEAFF
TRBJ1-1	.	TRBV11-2	CASSLGRMNTEAFF
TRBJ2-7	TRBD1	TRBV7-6	CASSLATGTGIYEQYF
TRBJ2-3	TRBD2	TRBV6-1	CASSSGRQGTDTQYF
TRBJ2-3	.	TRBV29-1	CSVDLGTDTQYF
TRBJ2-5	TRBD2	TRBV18	CASSPQRTSGRIVETQYF
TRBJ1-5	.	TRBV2	CASGAQSVSNQPQHF
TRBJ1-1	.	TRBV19	CASSISGPGRNTEAFF
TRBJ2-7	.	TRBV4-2	CASSQVGGGGSYEQYF
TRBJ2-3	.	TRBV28	CASLNPPDTQYF
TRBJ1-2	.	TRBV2	CARGAEHAPSGGYTF
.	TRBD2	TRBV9	CASSTGTSGRAPLGSYEQYF
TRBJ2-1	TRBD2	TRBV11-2	CASSPLAGVYNEQFF
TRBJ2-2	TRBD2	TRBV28	CASSLYGGAGVAGELFF
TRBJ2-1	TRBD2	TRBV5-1	CASSPGLAVNEQFF
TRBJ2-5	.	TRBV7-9	CASSSRRVGKETQYF
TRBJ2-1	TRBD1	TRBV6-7	CASSHDRGSYNEQFF
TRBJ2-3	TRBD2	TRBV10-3	CAIRGAGLSTDTQYF
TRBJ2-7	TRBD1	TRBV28	CASSSGTGRLDEQYF
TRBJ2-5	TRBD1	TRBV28	CASSSLGTGYLVQYF
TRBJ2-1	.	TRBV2	CASSMLREREQFF
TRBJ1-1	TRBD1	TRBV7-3	CASSLGTVGSEAFF
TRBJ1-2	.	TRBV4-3	CASSQMRVGLGYTF
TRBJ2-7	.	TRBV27	CASSLGGPLPSYEQYF
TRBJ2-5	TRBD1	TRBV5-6	CASSLWTGGYETQYF
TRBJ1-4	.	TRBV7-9	CASSPGDTGLEKLFF
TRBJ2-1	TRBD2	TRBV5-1	CASSSGLAGEIEQFF
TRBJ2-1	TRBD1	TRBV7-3	CASTPVAGGMGEQFF
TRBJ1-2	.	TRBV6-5	CASIYAPQGYYGYTF
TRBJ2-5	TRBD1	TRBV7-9	CASRGTEQETQYF
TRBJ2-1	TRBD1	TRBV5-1	CASSLSSGTGFNEQFF
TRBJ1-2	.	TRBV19	CASTPPGSPPVYGYTF
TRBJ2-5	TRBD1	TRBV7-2	CASSLGQGLETQYF
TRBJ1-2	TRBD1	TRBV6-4	CASSADRGLSGYTF
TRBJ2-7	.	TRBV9	CASSPAVLYYEQYF
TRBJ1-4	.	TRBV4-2	CASSQSTGFGEKLFF
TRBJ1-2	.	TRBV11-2	CASSHANSGYGYTF
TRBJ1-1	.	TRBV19	CASSQQGGTEAFF
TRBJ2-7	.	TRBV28	CATLTAYEQYF
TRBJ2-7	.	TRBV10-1	CASTPLDPYEQYF
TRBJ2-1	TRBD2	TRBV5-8	CASRILAGPVNEQFF